This TCR beta chain was obtained from a study of PD-L1 blockade in urothelial cancer. Study-wide background: Blood analysis occurred 3 weeks (second dose) and 6 weeks after treatment start.

Measured with immunoSEQ multiplex PCR; TCRdb has only the in-frame clones, and not every one. This table has about 35,000 clones, roughly 80% appearing once. Specified time point: peripheral blood 6 weeks after treatment start. The trim removed 5 bases at V and 3 bases at J, leaving 10 bases unmatched. The CDR3 totals 15 residues. Per germline, CDR1 MDHEN and CDR2 SYDVKM. The sequencing used PBMCs, collected around atezolizumab (anti-PD-L1) treatment. V gene TRBV28 combines with J gene TRBJ2-7; TRBD2 matches at 7 bases. This receptor was identified in a man between 35 and 55 years old with urothelial cancer. CDR3 nucleotide sequence: TGTGCCAGCAGTCCGCCCGCCGCTAGCGGCTACGAGCAGTACTTC. Its protein product is CASSPPAASGYEQYF.